This T cell receptor beta chain originates from a study of cytomegalovirus exposure and HLA in healthy donors. Background on the study: It was reported in a later analysis that the same platform had been used for the 90 to 150 validation repertoires as for the approximately 730 first-cohort repertoires. Study-wide results and limits: Usually a TCR sequence was rare, but some public TCRs were found in many donors.

Losses at the gene ends were 3 bases for V and 9 bases for J; bases not matched to a gene: 6. The CDR3 sequence is 15 residues long. The V gene's germline CDR1 is MNHNS and CDR2 SASEGT. About this clone itself: Its antigen is undetermined.

Sequencing used immunoSEQ multiplex PCR; TCRdb keeps in-frame clones, though not all of them. The sample records tens of thousands of clones, roughly 95% being singletons. The sample was PBMCs. This rearrangement joins TRBV6-1 to TRBJ2-1, with 12 bases aligning to TRBD2. The sequence was obtained from a woman under 30 in good health and CMV-seronegative. The CDR3: CASSERASGRAEQFF. In DNA, the CDR3 is TGTGCCAGCAGTGAGAGGGCTAGCGGGAGGGCTGAGCAGTTCTTC.